This entry lists 19 T cell receptor beta chains sequenced from one sample in a study of tumor-infiltrating lymphocytes in primary liver carcinoma. The authors made TCR beta cDNA from about 500 ng total RNA with a constant-region primer. It was through three nested multiplex PCR rounds of slightly modified ARM-PCR that TCR beta libraries arose. Investigators reported that the first two PCR rounds, at roughly 10 cycles each, used TRBV1-TRBV30 forward primers with a C-beta reverse primer. TCRdb re-called the multiplex PCR reads with MiXCR, one entry per CDR3 protein. The table records 300,000 to 400,000 distinct CDR3 sequences, 55% to 65% of them present only once. The blood RNA (from unsorted whole blood) was obtained, and germline DNA was also extracted. The sequencing input was peripheral blood. The source is a man aged 35 to 55 with primary liver carcinoma and hepatitis B virus infection.

A word on this clonotype: A much larger clone lies one base from this, so it may be a read error. This chain joins TRBV6-5 and TRBJ2-7; D possibly corresponds to TRBD1 (6 bases). The CDR3 is 12 amino acids. V dropped 6 bases and J dropped 6 bases, with 12 bases sitting between them. Per germline, CDR1 MNHEY and CDR2 SVGAGI. CDR3 DNA: TGTGCCAGCAGAGGGACAAGGGGCGAGCAGTACTTC. It yields the protein CASRGTRGEQYF.

To note about this clonotype: This may stem from a read error, because a much larger clone lies one nucleotide away. The chain couples TRBV4-1 to TRBJ1-5, with TRBD1 as a possible D gene (5 bases). This CDR3 spans 14 amino acids. Germline CDR1 MGHRA, CDR2 YSYEKL. CDR3: CTSSPSQGNQPQHF. CDR3 sequence (DNA): TGCACCAGCAGCCCCTCCCAGGGTAATCAGCCCCAGCATTTT.

This clonotype was detected only a few times. The chain employs TRBV6-1 and TRBJ1-5; tentatively, D is TRBD1 (5 bases). Per germline, CDR1 MNHNS and CDR2 SASEGT. V was pared by 6 bases and J by 2 bases, with 11 bases between. This CDR3 is 14 amino acids long. Written as DNA, the CDR3 is TGTGCCAGCAGCTACGGGGGAGGCAATCAGCCCCAGCATTTT. Translated, it gives CASSYGGGNQPQHF.

The table lists this clonotype with a few counts. The junction differs from germline at one of its ends, possibly a read error. J is TRBJ1-1 and V is TRBV11-2; D is uncertain. Germline V gene data show CDR1 as SGHAT and CDR2 as FQNNGV. The CDR3 totals 15 residues. The CDR3 bases are TGTGCCAGCAGCCCTGGGGATCAACGAAACACTGAGGCTTTCTTT. This sequence encodes CASSPGDQRNTEAFF.

As concerns this clonotype: Compared with germline, one end of the junction differs, possibly owing to a read error. V usage is TRBV5-6 and J usage is TRBJ1-4; D is unclear. The length of the CDR3 is 17 residues. Germline lookup yields CDR1 SGHDT and CDR2 YYEEEE. The CDR3 bases are TGTGCCAGCAGCTTTGGATACGCTGGCACAACTAATGAAAAACTGTTTTTC. It encodes CASSFGYAGTTNEKLFF.

This clonotype was detected only once. One end of the junction is discordant with germline, which a read error may explain. The chain uses TRBV12-3 or TRBV12-4 and TRBJ2-7; 8 nucleotides agree with TRBD2. This CDR3 has 19 residues. The CDR3 sequence is CASSSRRPGSGRGRHEHYF. The CDR3, as DNA: TGTGCCAGCTCCTCCCGTCGGCCCGGAAGCGGGAGAGGTAGGCACGAGCATTACTTC.

For this clonotype: Germline and junction disagree at one end, which may indicate a read error. V is TRBV28 and J is TRBJ2-7, with 11 nucleotides matching TRBD2. The CDR3 consists of 16 residues. Germline values: CDR1 MDHEN, CDR2 SYDVKM. The CDR3 here is CASSLASGRFTYKQYF. The CDR3 nucleotides are TGTGCCAGCAGTTTGGCTAGCGGGAGGTTTACCTACAAGCAGTACTTC.

Only one count was recorded for this clonotype. This likely comes from a read error, as the CDR3 has no conserved phenylalanine or tryptophan at its end. This chain uses TRBV12-3 or TRBV12-4 with TRBJ2-7, with D uncertain. V lost 7 bases and J lost 0, with 10 bases in between. The CDR3 sequence is 13 residues long. CDR3 in amino acids: CASTLTSSYEQYI. The CDR3 DNA reads as TGTGCCAGCACCCTGACATCCTCCTACGAGCAGTACATC.

Comment on this clonotype: Sequence at one end of the junction differs from germline and may be a read error. The chain is built from TRBV7-3 and TRBJ2-1, with TRBD1 matching over 9 bases. There are 15 residues in the CDR3. Germline-derived CDR1 and CDR2 are SGHTA and FQGTGA. CDR3 DNA sequence: TGTGCCAGCAGTCCAGGGACAGGGAGTGGGAATGGGCAGTTCTTC. This translates into CASSPGTGSGNGQFF.

J is TRBJ2-3 and V is TRBV12-3 or TRBV12-4; tentative D call: TRBD1 (6 bases). This CDR3 is built from 17 residues. Trimming removed 2 bases at V and 8 bases at J, with 23 bases between. The CDR3 region is CASSLLPAGVPWGTQYF. CDR3 sequence (DNA): TGTGCCAGCAGTTTACTTCCCGCAGGGGTCCCTTGGGGTACGCAGTATTTT.

This clonotype was seen a handful of times. The chain uses TRBV10-3 and TRBJ1-1, with a tentative D call TRBD1 (5 bases). The V gene lost 3 bases and the J gene lost 1 base, with 9 bases spanning the gap. The CDR3 covers 14 residues. CDR1 is ENHRY, CDR2 SYGVKD, per germline. CDR3 DNA sequence: TGTGCCATCAGTGACCAGGGTCCGAACACTGAAGCTTTCTTT. Translation: CAISDQGPNTEAFF.

About this clonotype: No conserved phenylalanine or tryptophan ends this CDR3, so it is likely a read error. The chain carries TRBV7-9 and TRBJ1-1; possibly TRBD1 for D (5 bases). Germline loops: CDR1 SEHNR, CDR2 FQNEAQ (reference sequence). The length of the CDR3 is 13 residues. The CDR3 sequence: CDSSLGVETEAFL. As DNA, the CDR3 is TGTGACAGCAGCTTGGGGGTTGAAACTGAAGCTTTCCTT.

As DNA, the CDR3 is TGCAGCGTTCAGGAAAGCAGGGGGGCCAATGAGCAGTTCTTC. Encoded protein: CSVQESRGANEQFF. V and J are TRBV29-1 and TRBJ2-1; D is possibly TRBD1 (7 bases). The germline V gene has CDR1 SQVTM and CDR2 ANQGSEA. Trimming removed 5 bases from V and 6 bases from J, with 17 bases in between. The CDR3 is 14 amino acids.

This clonotype was found many times. The chain is built from TRBV29-1 and TRBJ1-6, with D tentatively TRBD1 (6 bases). The CDR3 has 13 amino acids. Germline V gene sequence: CDR1 SQVTM, CDR2 ANQGSEA. V lost 4 bases, J lost 7 bases, and 11 bases lay in between. The DNA for the CDR3 is TGCAGCGTTGGTGTGGGGGCGAATTCACCCCTCCACTTT. It encodes CSVGVGANSPLHF.

Points on this clonotype: Just one base apart from a much larger clone, this may be a read error. This rearrangement joins TRBV6-2 or TRBV6-3 to TRBJ2-1; 11 bases fit TRBD2. The CDR3 has 14 residues. CDR1 is MNHEY and CDR2 is SVGEGT in the germline V gene. The CDR3 is CASSAGTSGGERFF. Here the CDR3 DNA reads TGTGCCAGCAGTGCCGGGACTAGCGGCGGTGAGCGGTTCTTC.

This clonotype appeared many times. The genes are TRBV6-5 and TRBJ1-2, with D uncertain. CDR3 length equals 14 residues. Per the germline V gene, CDR1 is MNHEY and CDR2 is SVGAGI. Trimming took 0 bases from V and 8 from J, leaving 13 bases between them. In DNA form, the CDR3 reads TGTGCCAGCAGTTACTCAACAGACACCACAGGCTACACCTTC. Protein product: CASSYSTDTTGYTF.

In this sample, this clonotype turned up a few times. The junction shows a germline mismatch at one end, possibly a read error. This rearrangement joins TRBV7-9 to TRBJ2-7, with 10 bases lining up with TRBD1. The length of the CDR3 is 17 residues. Germline values: CDR1 SEHNR, CDR2 FQNEAQ (reference sequence). CDR3 amino acids: CASSSVPSLTGGYEQYF. CDR3 DNA: TGTGCCAGCAGCTCAGTCCCCTCTTTGACAGGGGGCTACGAGCAGTATTTC.

The chain has TRBV30 and TRBJ2-1; 11 bases map to TRBD2. J was trimmed by 9 bases and V by 1 base; bases with no gene match: 8. CDR3 length: 15 residues. Germline V gene sequence: CDR1 GTSNPN, CDR2 SVGIG (reference sequence). The CDR3 nucleotides are TGTGCCTGGAGTGGCCTAGCGGGGGGCACCCCTGAGCAGTTCTTC. Protein sequence: CAWSGLAGGTPEQFF.

Ten or more counts support this clonotype. The chain employs TRBV5-4 and TRBJ2-5; 7 bases agree with TRBD1. Looked up from germline, CDR1 is SGHNT and CDR2 is YYREEE (reference sequence). This CDR3 contains 13 residues. V lost 3 bases and J lost 7; bases outside the gene matches: 6. Here the CDR3 reads CASSYDRDGTQYF. The CDR3, as DNA: TGTGCCAGCAGCTACGACAGGGATGGGACCCAGTACTTC.